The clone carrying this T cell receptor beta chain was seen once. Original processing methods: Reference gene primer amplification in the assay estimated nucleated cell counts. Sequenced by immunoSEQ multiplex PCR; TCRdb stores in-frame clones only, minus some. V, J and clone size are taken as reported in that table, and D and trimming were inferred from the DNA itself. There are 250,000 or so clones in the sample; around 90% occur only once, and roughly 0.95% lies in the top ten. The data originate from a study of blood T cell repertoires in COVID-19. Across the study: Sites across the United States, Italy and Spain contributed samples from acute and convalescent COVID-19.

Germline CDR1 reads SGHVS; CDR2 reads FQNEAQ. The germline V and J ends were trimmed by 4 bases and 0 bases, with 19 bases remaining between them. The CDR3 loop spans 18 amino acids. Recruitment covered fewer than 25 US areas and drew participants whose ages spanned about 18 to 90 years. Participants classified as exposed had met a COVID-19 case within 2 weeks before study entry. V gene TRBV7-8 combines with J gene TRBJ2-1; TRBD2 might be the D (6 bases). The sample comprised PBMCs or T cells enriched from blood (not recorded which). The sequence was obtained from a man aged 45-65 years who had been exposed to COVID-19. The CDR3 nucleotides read TGTGCCAGCAGCTCTCAAGCTGGGAGGCCTAGCTCCTACAATGAGCAGTTCTTC. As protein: CASSSQAGRPSSYNEQFF. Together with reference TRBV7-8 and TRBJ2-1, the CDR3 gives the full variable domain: GAGVSQSPRYKVAKRGQDVALRCDPISGHVSLFWYQQALGQGPEFLTYFQNEAQLDKSGLPSDRFFAERPEGSVSTLKIQRTQQEDSAVYLCASSSQAGRPSSYNEQFFGPGTRLTVL.